The TCR beta chain under discussion was sequenced for a study of blood T cell repertoires in COVID-19. V was trimmed by 1 base and J by 2 bases, leaving 5 bases between them. This CDR3 has 13 residues. CDR1 and CDR2 from the germline V gene are MGHDK and SYGVNS. Using immunoSEQ multiplex PCR, the repertoire was profiled, and TCRdb retains in-frame clones only, with some absent. The table lists about 200,000 clones, 85% to 90% of them singletons, with about 1.5% in the top ten. This receptor was identified in a young man with active or convalescent COVID-19. The sequenced sample consisted of peripheral blood. This chain links TRBV25-1 with TRBJ1-2; D is uncertain. CDR3 sequence (DNA): TGTGCCAGCAGTGAATCCGTAAACTATGGCTACACCTTC. Translated, it gives CASSESVNYGYTF.